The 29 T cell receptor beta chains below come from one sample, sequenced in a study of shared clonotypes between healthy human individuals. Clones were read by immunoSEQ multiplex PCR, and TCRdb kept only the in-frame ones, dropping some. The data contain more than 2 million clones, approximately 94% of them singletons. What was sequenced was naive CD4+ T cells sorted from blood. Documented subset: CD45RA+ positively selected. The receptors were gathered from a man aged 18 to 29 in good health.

The CDR3, as DNA: TGTGCCAGCACCCAAATCCCTAGCGGGAGAGAGGAGCAGTTCTTC. Translating gives CASTQIPSGREEQFF. V usage is TRBV27 and J usage is TRBJ2-1; 10 bases map to TRBD2. The CDR3 consists of 15 residues. The V gene's germline CDR1 is MNHEY and CDR2 SMNVEV (reference sequence). The V segment lost 7 bases and the J segment 10 bases; nucleotides outside the gene matches: 13.

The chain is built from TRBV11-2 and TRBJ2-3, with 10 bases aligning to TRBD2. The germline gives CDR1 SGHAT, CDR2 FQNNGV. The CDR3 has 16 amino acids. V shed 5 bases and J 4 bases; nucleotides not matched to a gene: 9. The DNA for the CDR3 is TGTGCCAGCAGCCCACGGACTAGCGGCCTTTCAGATACGCAGTATTTT. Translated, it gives CASSPRTSGLSDTQYF.

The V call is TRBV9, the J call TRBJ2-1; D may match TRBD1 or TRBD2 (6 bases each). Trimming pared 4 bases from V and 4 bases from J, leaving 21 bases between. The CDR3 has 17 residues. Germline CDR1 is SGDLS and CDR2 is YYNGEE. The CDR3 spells CASSPHTGTVIYNEQFF. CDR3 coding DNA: TGTGCCAGCAGCCCCCATACAGGGACTGTAATTTACAATGAGCAGTTCTTC.

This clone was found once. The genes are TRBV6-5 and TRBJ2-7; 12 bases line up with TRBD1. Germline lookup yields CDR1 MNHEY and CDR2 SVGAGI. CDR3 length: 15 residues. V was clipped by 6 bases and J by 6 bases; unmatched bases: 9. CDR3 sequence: CASRKPGQGAGEQYF. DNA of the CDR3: TGTGCCAGCAGAAAACCGGGACAGGGGGCTGGCGAGCAGTACTTC.

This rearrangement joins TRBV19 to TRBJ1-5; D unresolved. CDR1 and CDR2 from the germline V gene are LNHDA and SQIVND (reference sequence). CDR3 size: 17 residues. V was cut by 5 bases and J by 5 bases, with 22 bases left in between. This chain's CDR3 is CASSQGPKMKRDQPQHF. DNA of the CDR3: TGTGCCAGTAGTCAAGGACCGAAAATGAAGAGGGATCAGCCCCAGCATTTT.

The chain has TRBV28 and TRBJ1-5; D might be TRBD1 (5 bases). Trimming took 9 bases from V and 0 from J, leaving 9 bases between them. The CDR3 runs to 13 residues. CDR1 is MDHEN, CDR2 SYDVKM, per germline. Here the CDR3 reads CASRQLSNQPQHF. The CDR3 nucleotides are TGTGCCAGTAGACAGCTTAGCAATCAGCCCCAGCATTTT.

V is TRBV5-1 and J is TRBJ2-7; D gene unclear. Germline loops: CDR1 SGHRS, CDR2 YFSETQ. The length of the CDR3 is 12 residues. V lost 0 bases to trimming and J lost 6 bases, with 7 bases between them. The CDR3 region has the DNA TGCGCCAGCAGCTTGGGTGTGGGCGAGCAGTACTTC. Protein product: CASSLGVGEQYF. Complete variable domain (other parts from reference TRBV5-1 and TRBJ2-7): KAGVTQTPRYLIKTRGQQVTLSCSPISGHRSVSWYQQTPGQGLQFLFEYFSETQRNKGNFPGRFSGRQFSNSRSEMNVSTLELGDSALYLCASSLGVGEQYFGPGTRLTVT.

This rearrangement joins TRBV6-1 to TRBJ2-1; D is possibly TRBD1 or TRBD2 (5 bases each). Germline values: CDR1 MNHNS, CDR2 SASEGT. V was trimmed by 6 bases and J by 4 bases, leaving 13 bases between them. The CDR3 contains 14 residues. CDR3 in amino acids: CASSRDGGYNEQFF. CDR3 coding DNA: TGTGCCAGCAGCCGGGACGGAGGTTACAATGAGCAGTTCTTC.

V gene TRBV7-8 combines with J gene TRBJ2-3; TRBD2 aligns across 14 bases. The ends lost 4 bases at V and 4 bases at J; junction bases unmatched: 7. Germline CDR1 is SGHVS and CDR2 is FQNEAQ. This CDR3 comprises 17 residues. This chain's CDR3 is CASSWAGTSGSADTQYF. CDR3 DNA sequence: TGTGCCAGCAGCTGGGCCGGGACTAGCGGGAGTGCAGATACGCAGTATTTT. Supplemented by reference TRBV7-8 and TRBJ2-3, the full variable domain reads GAGVSQSPRYKVAKRGQDVALRCDPISGHVSLFWYQQALGQGPEFLTYFQNEAQLDKSGLPSDRFFAERPEGSVSTLKIQRTQQEDSAVYLCASSWAGTSGSADTQYFGPGTRLTVL.

The CDR3: CASSPSSGRGDTQYF. The DNA for the CDR3 is TGTGCCAGCAGTCCTTCTAGCGGGAGGGGAGATACGCAGTATTTT. The V and J genes are TRBV2 and TRBJ2-3; TRBD2 aligns across 12 bases. The CDR3 totals 15 residues. Trimming cost V 5 bases and J 5 bases; bases outside gene matches: 5. CDR1 and CDR2 (germline): SNHLY, FYNNEI. Filled out from reference TRBV2 and TRBJ2-3, the complete variable domain reads EPEVTQTPSHQVTQMGQEVILRCVPISNHLYFYWYRQILGQKVEFLVSFYNNEISEKSEIFDDQFSVERPDGSNFTLKIRSTKLEDSAMYFCASSPSSGRGDTQYFGPGTRLTVL.

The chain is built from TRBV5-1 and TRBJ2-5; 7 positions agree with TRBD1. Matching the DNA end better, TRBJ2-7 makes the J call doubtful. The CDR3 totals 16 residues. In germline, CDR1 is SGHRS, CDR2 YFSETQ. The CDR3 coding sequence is TGCGCCAGCAGTCCTACTCCGGGACAGTCAGTTTACGAGCAGTACTTC. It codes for CASSPTPGQSVYEQYF.

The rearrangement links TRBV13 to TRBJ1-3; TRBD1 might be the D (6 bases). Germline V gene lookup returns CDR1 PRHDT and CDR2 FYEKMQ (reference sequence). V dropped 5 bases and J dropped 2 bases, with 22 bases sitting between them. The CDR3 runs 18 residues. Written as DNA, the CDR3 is TGTGCCAGCAGCCCACAGGGAATAAGTCCCGCGCCTGGAAACACCATATATTTT. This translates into CASSPQGISPAPGNTIYF.

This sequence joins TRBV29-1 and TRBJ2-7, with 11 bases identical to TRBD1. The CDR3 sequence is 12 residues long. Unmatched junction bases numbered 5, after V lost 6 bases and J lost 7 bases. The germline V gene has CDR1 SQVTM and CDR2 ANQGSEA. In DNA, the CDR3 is TGCAGCGTGACCGGGACAGGGGGAGAGCAGTACTTC. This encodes CSVTGTGGEQYF.

CDR3 nucleotides: TGTGCCAGCAGTGTGGGACTAGCAGATACGCAGTATTTT. Its translation is CASSVGLADTQYF. The J gene is TRBJ2-3, the V gene TRBV2; TRBD2 agrees at 8 bases. The CDR3 extends over 13 amino acids. V shed 4 bases, J shed 4 bases, and the junction held 1 base outside the gene matches. The germline V gene encodes CDR1 SNHLY and CDR2 FYNNEI.

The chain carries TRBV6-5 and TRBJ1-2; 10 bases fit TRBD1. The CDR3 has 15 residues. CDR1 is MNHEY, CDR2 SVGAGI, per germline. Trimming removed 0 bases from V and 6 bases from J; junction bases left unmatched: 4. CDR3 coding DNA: TGTGCCAGCAGTTACTCCGGGACAGGGGTTAATGGCTACACCTTC. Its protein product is CASSYSGTGVNGYTF.

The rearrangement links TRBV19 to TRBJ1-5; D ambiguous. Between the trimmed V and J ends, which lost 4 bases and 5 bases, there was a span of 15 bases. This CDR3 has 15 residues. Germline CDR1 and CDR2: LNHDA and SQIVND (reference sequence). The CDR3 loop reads CASSKYPGMDQPQHF. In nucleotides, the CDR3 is TGTGCCAGTAGTAAGTATCCGGGAATGGATCAGCCCCAGCATTTT.

CDR3 region: CASSPEWGVNYGYTF. CDR3 nucleotide sequence: TGCGCCAGCAGCCCTGAATGGGGGGTTAACTATGGCTACACCTTC. The V gene is TRBV5-1, the J gene TRBJ1-2; D may be TRBD1 (5 bases). V lost 4 bases and J lost 1, with 14 bases in between. CDR1 and CDR2 from the germline V gene are SGHRS and YFSETQ. The CDR3 totals 15 residues.

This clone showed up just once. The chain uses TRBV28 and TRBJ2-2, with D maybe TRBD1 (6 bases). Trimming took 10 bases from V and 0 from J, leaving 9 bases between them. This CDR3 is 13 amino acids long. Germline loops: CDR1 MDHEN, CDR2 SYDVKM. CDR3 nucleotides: TGTGCCACAGGGACAACGAACACCGGGGAGCTGTTTTTT. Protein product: CATGTTNTGELFF.

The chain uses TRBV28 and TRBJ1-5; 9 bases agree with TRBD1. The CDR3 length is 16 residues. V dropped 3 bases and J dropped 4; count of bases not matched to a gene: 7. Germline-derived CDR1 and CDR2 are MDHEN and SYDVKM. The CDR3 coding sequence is TGTGCCAGCAGTTTTCGACAGGGGGATTCAAATCAGCCCCAGCATTTT. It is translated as CASSFRQGDSNQPQHF.

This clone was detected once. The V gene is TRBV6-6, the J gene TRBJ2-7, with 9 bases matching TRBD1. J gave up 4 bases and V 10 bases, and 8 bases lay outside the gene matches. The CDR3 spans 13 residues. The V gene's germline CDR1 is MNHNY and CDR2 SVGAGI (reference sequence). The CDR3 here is CATTYRGQYEQYF. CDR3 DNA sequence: TGTGCCACCACTTACAGGGGGCAGTACGAGCAGTACTTC.

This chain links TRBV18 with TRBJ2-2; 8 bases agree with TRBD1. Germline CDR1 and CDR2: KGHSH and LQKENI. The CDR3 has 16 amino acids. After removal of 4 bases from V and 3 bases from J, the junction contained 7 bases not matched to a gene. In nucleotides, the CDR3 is TGTGCCAGCTCACTTCCCAGGGGGCCCGACACCGGGGAGCTGTTTTTT. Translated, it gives CASSLPRGPDTGELFF.

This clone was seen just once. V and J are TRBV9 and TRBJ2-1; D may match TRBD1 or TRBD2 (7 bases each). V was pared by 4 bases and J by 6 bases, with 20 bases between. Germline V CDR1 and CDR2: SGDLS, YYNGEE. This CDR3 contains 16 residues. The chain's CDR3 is CASSPTGRERGNEQFF. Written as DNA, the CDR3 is TGTGCCAGCAGCCCGACAGGGCGGGAGCGGGGCAATGAGCAGTTCTTC.

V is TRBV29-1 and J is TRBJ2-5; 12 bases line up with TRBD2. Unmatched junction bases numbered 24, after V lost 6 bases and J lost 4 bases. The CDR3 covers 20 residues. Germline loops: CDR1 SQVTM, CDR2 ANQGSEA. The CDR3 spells CSVSGSRTSGMGGRRETQYF. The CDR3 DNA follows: TGCAGCGTGTCGGGATCCCGGACTAGCGGGATGGGGGGGCGTCGAGAGACCCAGTACTTC.

Written as DNA, the CDR3 is TGCAGCGTCCACCTGGGGGAGACCCAGTACTTC. It codes for CSVHLGETQYF. J is TRBJ2-5 and V is TRBV29-1; D is unresolved. The V and J ends lost 6 bases and 5 bases respectively, with 10 bases between them. The CDR3 runs 11 residues. Per germline, CDR1 SQVTM and CDR2 ANQGSEA. Using reference TRBV29-1 and TRBJ2-5 for the parts outside the CDR3, the full variable domain is SAVISQKPSRDICQRGTSLTIQCQVDSQVTMMFWYRQQPGQSLTLIATANQGSEATYESGFVIDKFPISRPNLTFSTLTVSNMSPEDSSIYLCSVHLGETQYFGPGTRLLVL.

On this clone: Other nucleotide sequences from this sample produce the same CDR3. CDR3 coding DNA: TGTGCCAGCAGCCTTCTAAGGGGAAGCACAGATACGCAGTATTTT. It encodes CASSLLRGSTDTQYF. This chain connects TRBV11-2 to TRBJ2-3; D possibly corresponds to TRBD1 (5 bases). Looked up from germline, CDR1 is SGHAT and CDR2 is FQNNGV. This CDR3 has 15 residues. The V end lost 5 bases, the J end lost 0 bases, and 12 bases lay between the germline ends.

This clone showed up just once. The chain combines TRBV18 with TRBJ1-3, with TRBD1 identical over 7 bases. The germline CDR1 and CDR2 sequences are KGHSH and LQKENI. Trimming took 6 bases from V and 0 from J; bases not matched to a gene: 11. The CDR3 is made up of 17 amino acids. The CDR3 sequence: CASSLWEGASSGNTIYF. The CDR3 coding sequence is TGTGCCAGCTCCCTATGGGAGGGGGCAAGCTCTGGAAACACCATATATTTT. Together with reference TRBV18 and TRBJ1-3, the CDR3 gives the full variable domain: NAGVMQNPRHLVRRRGQEARLRCSPMKGHSHVYWYRQLPEEGLKFMVYLQKENIIDESGMPKERFSAEFPKEGPSILRIQQVVRGDSAAYFCASSLWEGASSGNTIYFGEGSWLTVV.

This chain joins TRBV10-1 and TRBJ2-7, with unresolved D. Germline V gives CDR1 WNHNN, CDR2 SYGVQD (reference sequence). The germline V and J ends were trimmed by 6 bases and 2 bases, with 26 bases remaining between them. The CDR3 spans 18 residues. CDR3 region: CASRAPREQPHTPYEQYF. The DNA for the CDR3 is TGCGCCAGCAGGGCACCTAGGGAACAGCCCCATACCCCCTACGAGCAGTACTTC.

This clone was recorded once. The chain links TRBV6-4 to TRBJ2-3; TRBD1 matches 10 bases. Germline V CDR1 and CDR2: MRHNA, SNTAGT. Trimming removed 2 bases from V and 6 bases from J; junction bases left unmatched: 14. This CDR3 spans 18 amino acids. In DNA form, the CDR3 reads TGTGCCAGCAGTGACCCACACCAGGGACAGGGGTTTGTGGATACGCAGTATTTT. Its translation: CASSDPHQGQGFVDTQYF.

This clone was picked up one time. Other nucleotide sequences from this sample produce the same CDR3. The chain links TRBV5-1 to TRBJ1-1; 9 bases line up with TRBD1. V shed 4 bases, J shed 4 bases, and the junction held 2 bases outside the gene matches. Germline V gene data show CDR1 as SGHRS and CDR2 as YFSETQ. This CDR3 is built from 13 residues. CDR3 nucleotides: TGCGCCAGCAGCGCGACAGGGGGCACTGAAGCTTTCTTT. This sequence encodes CASSATGGTEAFF.